This TCR beta chain comes out of a study of blood T cell repertoires in COVID-19. Study summary: Specimens from acute and convalescent COVID-19 originated in the United States, Italy and Spain.

This clone was observed a handful of times. Sequenced by immunoSEQ multiplex PCR; TCRdb stores in-frame clones only, minus some. Among 200,000 to 300,000 clones listed, around 82% were seen once. The V and J ends lost 2 bases and 0 bases respectively, with 11 bases between them. Germline CDR1 and CDR2: SGHRS and YFSETQ. CDR3 size: 15 residues. Sequencing was performed on peripheral blood. The clonotype originates from a human donor in a cohort sampled during active COVID-19. This chain links TRBV5-1 with TRBJ1-1; D is unclear. The CDR3 coding sequence is TGCGCCAGCAGCTTAATAACAGACCTGAACACTGAAGCTTTCTTT. It specifies CASSLITDLNTEAFF.